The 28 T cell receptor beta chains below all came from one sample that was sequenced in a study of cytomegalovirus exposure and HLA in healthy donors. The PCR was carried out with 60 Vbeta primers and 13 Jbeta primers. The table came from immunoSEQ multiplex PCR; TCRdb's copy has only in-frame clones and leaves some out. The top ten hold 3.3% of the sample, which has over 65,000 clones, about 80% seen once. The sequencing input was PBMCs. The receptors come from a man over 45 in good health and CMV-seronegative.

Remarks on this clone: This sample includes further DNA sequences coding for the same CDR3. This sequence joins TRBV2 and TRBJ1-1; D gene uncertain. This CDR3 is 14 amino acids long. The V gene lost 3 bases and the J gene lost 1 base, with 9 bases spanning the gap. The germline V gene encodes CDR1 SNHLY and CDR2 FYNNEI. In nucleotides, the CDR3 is TGTGCCAGCAGTGAGAACAGTAGGAACACTGAAGCTTTCTTT. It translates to CASSENSRNTEAFF.

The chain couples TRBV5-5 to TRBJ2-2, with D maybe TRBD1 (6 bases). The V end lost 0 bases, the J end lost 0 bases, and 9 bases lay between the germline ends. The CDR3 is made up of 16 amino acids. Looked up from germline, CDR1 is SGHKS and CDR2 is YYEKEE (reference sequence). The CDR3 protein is CASSLDRTANTGELFF. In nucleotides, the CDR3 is TGTGCCAGCAGCTTGGACAGGACAGCGAACACCGGGGAGCTGTTTTTT.

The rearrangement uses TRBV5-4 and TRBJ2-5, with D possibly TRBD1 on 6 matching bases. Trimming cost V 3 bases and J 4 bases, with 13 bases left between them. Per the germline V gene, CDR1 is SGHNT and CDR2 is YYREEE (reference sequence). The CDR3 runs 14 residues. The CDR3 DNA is TGTGCCAGCAGCTCCAAGATACAGGGAGAGACCCAGTACTTC. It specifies CASSSKIQGETQYF.

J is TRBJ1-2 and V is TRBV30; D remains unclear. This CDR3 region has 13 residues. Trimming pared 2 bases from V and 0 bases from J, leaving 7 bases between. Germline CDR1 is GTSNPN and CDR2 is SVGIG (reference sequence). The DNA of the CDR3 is TGTGCCTGGAGTCCATTTCCTAACTATGGCTACACCTTC. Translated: CAWSPFPNYGYTF.

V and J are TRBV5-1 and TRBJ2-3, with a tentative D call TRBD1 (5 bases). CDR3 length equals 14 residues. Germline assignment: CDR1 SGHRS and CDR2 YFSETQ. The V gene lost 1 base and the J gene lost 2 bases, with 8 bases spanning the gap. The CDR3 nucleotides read TGCGCCAGCAGCTTGCAGGGCTCCACAGATACGCAGTATTTT. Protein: CASSLQGSTDTQYF.

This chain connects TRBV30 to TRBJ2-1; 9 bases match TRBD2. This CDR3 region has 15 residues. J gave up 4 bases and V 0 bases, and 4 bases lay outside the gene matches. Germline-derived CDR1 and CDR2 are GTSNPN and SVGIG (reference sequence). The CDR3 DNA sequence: TGTGCCTGGAGTGTACGGCTAGCGGGATACAATGAGCAGTTCTTC. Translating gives CAWSVRLAGYNEQFF.

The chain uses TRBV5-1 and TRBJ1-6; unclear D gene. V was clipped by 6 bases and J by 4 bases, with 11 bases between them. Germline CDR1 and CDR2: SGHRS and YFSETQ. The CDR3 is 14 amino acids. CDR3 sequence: CASTPGSYNSPLHF. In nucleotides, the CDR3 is TGCGCCAGCACCCCGGGGTCGTATAATTCACCCCTCCACTTT.

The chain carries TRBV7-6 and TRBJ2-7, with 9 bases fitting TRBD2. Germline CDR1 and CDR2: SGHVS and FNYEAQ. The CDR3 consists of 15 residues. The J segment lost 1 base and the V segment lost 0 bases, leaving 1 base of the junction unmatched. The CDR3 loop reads CASSLASGGSYEQYF. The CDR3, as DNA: TGTGCCAGCAGCTTAGCTAGCGGGGGTTCCTACGAGCAGTACTTC.

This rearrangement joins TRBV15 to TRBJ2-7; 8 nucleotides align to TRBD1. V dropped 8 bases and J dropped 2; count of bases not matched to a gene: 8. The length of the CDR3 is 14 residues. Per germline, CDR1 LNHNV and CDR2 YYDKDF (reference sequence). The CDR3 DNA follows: TGTGCCACCCGTTCGGGACAGGCAACCTACGAGCAGTACTTC. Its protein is CATRSGQATYEQYF.

The CDR3 is CASSQDRGPYGYTF. CDR3 sequence (DNA): TGCGCCAGCAGCCAAGATAGGGGGCCCTATGGCTACACCTTC. The genes are TRBV4-1 and TRBJ1-2, with 7 bases aligning to TRBD1. V gave up 0 bases and J gave up 4 bases; unmatched junction bases: 2. There are 14 residues in the CDR3. CDR1 is MGHRA and CDR2 is YSYEKL in the germline V gene.

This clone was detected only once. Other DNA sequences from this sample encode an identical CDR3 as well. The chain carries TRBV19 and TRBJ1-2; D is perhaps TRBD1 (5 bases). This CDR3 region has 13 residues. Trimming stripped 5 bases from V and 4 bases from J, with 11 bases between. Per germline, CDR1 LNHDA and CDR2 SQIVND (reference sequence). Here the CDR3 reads CASSLTESYGYTF. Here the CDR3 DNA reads TGTGCCAGTAGTCTGACAGAAAGCTATGGCTACACCTTC.

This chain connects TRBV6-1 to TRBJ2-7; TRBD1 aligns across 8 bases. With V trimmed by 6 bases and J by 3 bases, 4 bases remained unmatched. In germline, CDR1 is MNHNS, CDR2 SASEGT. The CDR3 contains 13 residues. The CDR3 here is CASRRTGHYEQYF. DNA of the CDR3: TGTGCCAGCAGGCGGACAGGGCACTACGAGCAGTACTTC.

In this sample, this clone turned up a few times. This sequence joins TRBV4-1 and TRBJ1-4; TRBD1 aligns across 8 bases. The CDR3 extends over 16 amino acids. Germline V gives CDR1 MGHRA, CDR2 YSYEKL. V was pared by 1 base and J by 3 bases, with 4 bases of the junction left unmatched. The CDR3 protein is CASSQARTGSNEKLFF. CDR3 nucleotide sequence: TGCGCCAGCAGCCAAGCTAGGACAGGGTCTAATGAAAAACTGTTTTTT.

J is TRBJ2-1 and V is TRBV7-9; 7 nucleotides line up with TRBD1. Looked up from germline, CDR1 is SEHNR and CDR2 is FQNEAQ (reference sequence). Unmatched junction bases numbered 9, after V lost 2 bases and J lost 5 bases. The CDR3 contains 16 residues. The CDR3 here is CASSLIQPGQHNEQFF. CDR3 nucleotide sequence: TGTGCCAGCAGCTTAATACAACCGGGACAGCACAATGAGCAGTTCTTC. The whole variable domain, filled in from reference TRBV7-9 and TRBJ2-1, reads DTGVSQNPRHKITKRGQNVTFRCDPISEHNRLYWYRQTLGQGPEFLTYFQNEAQLEKSRLLSDRFSAERPKGSFSTLEIQRTEQGDSAMYLCASSLIQPGQHNEQFFGPGTRLTVL.

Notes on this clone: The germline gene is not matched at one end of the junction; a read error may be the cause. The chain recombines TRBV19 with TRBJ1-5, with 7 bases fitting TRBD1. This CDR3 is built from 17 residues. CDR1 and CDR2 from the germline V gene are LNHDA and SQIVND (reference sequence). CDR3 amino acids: CASIICGQARSNQPQHF. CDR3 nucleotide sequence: TGTGCCAGTATTATATGTGGACAGGCTCGAAGCAATCAGCCCCAGCATTTT.

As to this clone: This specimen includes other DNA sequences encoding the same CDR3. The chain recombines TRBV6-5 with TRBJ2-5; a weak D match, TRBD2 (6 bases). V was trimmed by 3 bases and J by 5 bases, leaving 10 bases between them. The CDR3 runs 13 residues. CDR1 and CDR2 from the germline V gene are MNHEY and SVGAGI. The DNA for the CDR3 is TGTGCCAGCAGTTATAAGGGGAGGGAGACCCAGTACTTC. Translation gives CASSYKGRETQYF.

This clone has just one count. CDR3 region: CASNVAGGLQETQYF. In DNA form, the CDR3 reads TGTGCCAGCAACGTAGCGGGGGGGCTACAAGAGACCCAGTACTTC. The chain has TRBV5-6 and TRBJ2-5; 11 nucleotides line up with TRBD2. V lost 6 bases, J lost 2 bases, and 6 bases stayed unmatched. The V gene's germline CDR1 is SGHDT and CDR2 YYEEEE. This CDR3 spans 15 amino acids. Full variable domain (rest looked up from reference TRBV5-6 and TRBJ2-5): DAGVTQSPTHLIKTRGQQVTLRCSPKSGHDTVSWYQQALGQGPQFIFQYYEEEERQRGNFPDRFSGHQFPNYSSELNVNALLLGDSALYLCASNVAGGLQETQYFGPGTRLLVL.

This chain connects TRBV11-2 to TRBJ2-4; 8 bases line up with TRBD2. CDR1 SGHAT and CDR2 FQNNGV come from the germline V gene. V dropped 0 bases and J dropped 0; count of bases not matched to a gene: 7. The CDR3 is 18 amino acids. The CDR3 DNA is TGTGCCAGCAGCTTAGATAGAGTAGCGGGGATAGCCAAAAACATTCAGTACTTC. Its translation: CASSLDRVAGIAKNIQYF.

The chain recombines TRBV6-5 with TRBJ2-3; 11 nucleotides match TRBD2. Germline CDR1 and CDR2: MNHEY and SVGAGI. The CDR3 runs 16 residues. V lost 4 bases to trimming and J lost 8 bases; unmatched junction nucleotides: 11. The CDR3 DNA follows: TGTGCCAGCAGTTTTCTGTGGGCTAGCGGGGGGTCTACGCAGTATTTT. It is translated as CASSFLWASGGSTQYF.

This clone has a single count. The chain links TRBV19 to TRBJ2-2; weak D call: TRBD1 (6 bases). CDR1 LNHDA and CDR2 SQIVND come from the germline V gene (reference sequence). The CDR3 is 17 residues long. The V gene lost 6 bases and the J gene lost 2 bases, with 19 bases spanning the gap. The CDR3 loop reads CASSPRGWTPNTGELFF. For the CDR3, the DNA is TGTGCCAGTAGCCCAAGGGGGTGGACTCCCAACACCGGGGAGCTGTTTTTT.

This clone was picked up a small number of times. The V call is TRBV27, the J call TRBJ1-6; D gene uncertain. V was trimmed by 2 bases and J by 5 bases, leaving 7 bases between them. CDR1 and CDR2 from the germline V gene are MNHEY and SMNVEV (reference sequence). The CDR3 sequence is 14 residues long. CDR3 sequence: CASSLELNNSPLHF. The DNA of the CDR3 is TGTGCCAGCAGTTTAGAGCTGAATAATTCACCCCTCCACTTT.

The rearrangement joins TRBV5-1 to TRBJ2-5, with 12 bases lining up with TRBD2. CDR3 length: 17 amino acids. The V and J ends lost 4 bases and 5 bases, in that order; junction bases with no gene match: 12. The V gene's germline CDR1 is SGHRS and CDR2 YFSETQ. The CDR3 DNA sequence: TGCGCCAGCAGCCGGGAGGCTAGCGGGGGGGCCGCGGAGACCCAGTACTTC. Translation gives CASSREASGGAAETQYF.

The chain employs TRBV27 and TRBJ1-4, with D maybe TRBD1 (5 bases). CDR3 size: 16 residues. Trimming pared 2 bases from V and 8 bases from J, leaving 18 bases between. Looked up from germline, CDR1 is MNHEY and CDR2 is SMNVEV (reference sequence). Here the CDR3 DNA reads TGTGCCAGCAGTTTAGTATGGGCAGGGAATAACGAAAAACTGTTTTTT. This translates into CASSLVWAGNNEKLFF. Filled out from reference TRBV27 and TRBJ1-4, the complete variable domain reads EAQVTQNPRYLITVTGKKLTVTCSQNMNHEYMSWYRQDPGLGLRQIYYSMNVEVTDKGDVPEGYKVSRKEKRNFPLILESPSPNQTSLYFCASSLVWAGNNEKLFFGSGTQLSVL.

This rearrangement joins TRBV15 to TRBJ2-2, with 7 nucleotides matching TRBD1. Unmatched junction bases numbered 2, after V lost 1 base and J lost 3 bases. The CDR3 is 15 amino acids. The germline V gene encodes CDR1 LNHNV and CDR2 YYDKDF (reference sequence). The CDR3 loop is CATSRVTGDTGELFF. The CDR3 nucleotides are TGTGCCACCAGCAGAGTAACAGGGGACACCGGGGAGCTGTTTTTT. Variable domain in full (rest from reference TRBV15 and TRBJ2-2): DAMVIQNPRYQVTQFGKPVTLSCSQTLNHNVMYWYQQKSSQAPKLLFHYYDKDFNNEADTPDNFQSRRPNTSFCFLDIRSPGLGDTAMYLCATSRVTGDTGELFFGEGSRLTVL.

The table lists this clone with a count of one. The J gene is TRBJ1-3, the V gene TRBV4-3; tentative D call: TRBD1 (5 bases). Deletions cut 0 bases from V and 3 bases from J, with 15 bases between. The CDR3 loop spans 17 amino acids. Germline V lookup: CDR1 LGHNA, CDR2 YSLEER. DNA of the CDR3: TGCGCCAGCAGCCAAGATTGGGGCAGGGTAAATGGAAACACCATATATTTT. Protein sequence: CASSQDWGRVNGNTIYF.

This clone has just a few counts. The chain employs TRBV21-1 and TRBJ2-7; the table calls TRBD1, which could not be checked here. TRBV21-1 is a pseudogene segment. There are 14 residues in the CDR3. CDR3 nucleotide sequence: TGTGCCAGCAGCCCGGGACAGAAGAACTACGAGCAGTACTTC. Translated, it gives CASSPGQKNYEQYF.

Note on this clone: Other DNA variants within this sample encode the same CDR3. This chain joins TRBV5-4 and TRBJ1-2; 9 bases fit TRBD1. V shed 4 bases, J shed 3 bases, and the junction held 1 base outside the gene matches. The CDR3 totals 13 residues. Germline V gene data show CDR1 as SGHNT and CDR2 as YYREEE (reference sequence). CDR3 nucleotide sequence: TGTGCCAGCAGCCGGACAGGGGACTATGGCTACACCTTC. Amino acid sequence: CASSRTGDYGYTF.

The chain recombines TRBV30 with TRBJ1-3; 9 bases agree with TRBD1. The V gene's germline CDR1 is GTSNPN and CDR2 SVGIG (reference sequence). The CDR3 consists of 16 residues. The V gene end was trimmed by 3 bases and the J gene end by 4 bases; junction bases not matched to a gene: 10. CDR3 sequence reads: CAWSATGGVWGNTIYF. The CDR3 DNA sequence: TGTGCCTGGAGCGCGACAGGGGGTGTGTGGGGAAACACCATATATTTT.